Given below is one TCR beta chain in context. Its antigen remains unidentified. The data were obtained in a study of cytomegalovirus exposure and HLA in healthy donors. Study details: An earlier analysis found under 130 million unique TCR beta sequences from around 180 million T cells. The Caucasian-associated ancestry cluster contained about 80% of the roughly 400 genotyped donors.

The CDR3 spans 13 residues. Germline lookup yields CDR1 SNHLY and CDR2 FYNNEI. V trimming: 9 bases; J trimming: 2 bases; junction bases outside the gene matches: 6. The PCR ran on 60 Vbeta and 13 Jbeta primers. Measured with immunoSEQ multiplex PCR; TCRdb has only the in-frame clones, and not every one. Of about 89,000 clones listed, less than 75% are singletons. Regarding the study as a whole: Many donors carried some public TCRs, although rarity characterized most TCR sequences. Later analysis showed most CMV-associated TCR beta chains appearing HLA-restricted.

This clonotype originated in a man younger than 45 in good health and CMV-seronegative. Source material: PBMCs. The rearrangement joins TRBV2 to TRBJ2-7; 8 bases map to TRBD1. Here the CDR3 reads CASSGTGAYEQYF. CDR3 DNA: TGTGCCAGTTCCGGGACAGGAGCCTACGAGCAGTACTTC.